This T cell receptor beta chain appears in the sequencing data of a study of blood T cell repertoires in COVID-19. Overall study context: Samples representing acute and convalescent COVID-19 were sourced from the United States, Italy and Spain. PBMCs, B-cell-depleted T cells, or T cells provided the cDNA or gDNA that made up the material.

As processed by the authors: The assay estimated nucleated cells by amplifying reference gene primers. Using immunoSEQ multiplex PCR, the repertoire was profiled, and TCRdb retains in-frame clones only, with some absent. The D gene and trimming were derived from the DNA, and the V and J assignments and clone size from that table. The sample lists over 250,000 clones, about 89% occurring once. Germline loops: CDR1 LNHDA, CDR2 SQIVND (reference sequence). With 4 bases clipped from V and 5 bases from J, the junction kept 3 bases outside the gene matches. The CDR3 has 14 residues. The chain recombines TRBV19 with TRBJ2-4; 9 bases match TRBD1. The specimen was peripheral blood. This receptor was identified in a woman in her thirties or forties who had recovered from COVID-19. The CDR3 protein is CASSRQGVENIQYF. DNA for the CDR3: TGTGCCAGTAGTAGACAGGGGGTCGAAAACATTCAGTACTTC.